One and the same sample provided the 7 T cell receptor beta chains below, sequenced in a study of CD8+ T cells in alopecia areata (dated by TCRdb to 2016 to 2019). Library construction relied on the immunoSEQ multiplex PCR assay. RNA was extracted from all samples and reverse transcribed into cDNA as template for TCR sequencing. TCRdb obtained this table from immuneACCESS and retained in-frame rearrangements with V and J assigned. These tables miss some clones; where compared with another copy, unresolved V genes account for less than half of the shortfall, and the remainder is unexplained. The sample table records approximately 180,000 clones; roughly 70% of these occur just once. Over 9.5% of the sample lies in the top ten. This sample's time point label indicates: baseline before oral tofacitinib. The sample consisted of CD8+ T cells sorted from blood, taken at week 0. The origin of the receptors is a human donor with alopecia areata.

The chain has TRBV2 and TRBJ1-6; no reliable D call. Trimming stripped 7 bases from V and 8 bases from J, with 18 bases between. This CDR3 comprises 15 residues. Per the germline V gene, CDR1 is SNHLY and CDR2 is FYNNEI. CDR3 sequence (DNA): TGTGCCAGCAAAGCGTTTGGGGATTGGGATTCACCCCTCCACTTT. Translated, it gives CASKAFGDWDSPLHF.

This rearrangement joins TRBV27 to TRBJ1-5; D unclear. Germline CDR1 is MNHEY and CDR2 is SMNVEV (reference sequence). The CDR3 totals 15 residues. The V end was cut by 2 bases, the J end by 1 base, with 9 bases between. The chain's CDR3 is CASSLVAASNQPQHF. The CDR3 DNA sequence: TGTGCCAGCAGTTTAGTTGCAGCGAGCAATCAGCCCCAGCATTTT.

The rearrangement links TRBV2 to TRBJ2-7, with D hard to call. Germline loops: CDR1 SNHLY, CDR2 FYNNEI. V was shortened by 7 bases and J by 0 bases, with 7 bases between the two germline ends. The CDR3 runs to 12 residues. The CDR3: CASNPGSYEQYF. CDR3 bases: TGTGCCAGCAACCCAGGCTCCTACGAGCAGTACTTC.

The J gene is TRBJ2-5, the V gene TRBV2; the D gene is possibly TRBD1 (6 bases). In germline, CDR1 is SNHLY, CDR2 FYNNEI. The CDR3 covers 14 residues. V lost 9 bases to trimming and J lost 1 base, with 15 bases between them. In DNA form, the CDR3 reads TGTGCCAGAAACAGGGAGACTTCCCAAGAGACCCAGTACTTC. Protein sequence: CARNRETSQETQYF.

The V and J genes are TRBV30 and TRBJ2-7, with no clear D. This CDR3 has 12 residues. V was pared by 3 bases and J by 1 base, with 7 bases between. Germline CDR1 reads GTSNPN; CDR2 reads SVGIG (reference sequence). The CDR3 is CAWRAQSYEQYF. The DNA for the CDR3 is TGTGCCTGGAGAGCCCAATCCTACGAGCAGTACTTC.

The chain joins TRBV30 to TRBJ2-7, with D unclear. Germline V gives CDR1 GTSNPN, CDR2 SVGIG (reference sequence). The CDR3 extends over 13 amino acids. The germline V and J ends were trimmed by 1 base and 0 bases, with 7 bases remaining between them. This CDR3 reads CAWSGTPSYEQYF. CDR3 nucleotides: TGTGCCTGGAGTGGTACACCCTCCTACGAGCAGTACTTC.

The rearrangement uses TRBV29-1 and TRBJ1-2; 9 bases map to TRBD1. Trimming took 4 bases from V and 6 from J; bases not matched to a gene: 3. This CDR3 is built from 12 residues. Looked up from germline, CDR1 is SQVTM and CDR2 is ANQGSEA. CDR3 amino acids: CSVGQGGDGYTF. CDR3 in DNA: TGCAGCGTTGGACAGGGGGGCGATGGCTACACCTTC.